This T cell receptor (beta chain) was recorded in a study of monozygotic twins with inflammatory bowel disease. A 6-nucleotide sample barcode was carried by the UMIs, which template switching added. TCRdb re-called the 5' RACE reads, yielding one record per CDR3 amino acid sequence without DNA. Across 350,000 to 500,000 distinct CDR3 sequences, the top ten clones capture 2% to 2.5% of the sample. Study observations and caveats: Versus healthy twins, IBD patients showed fewer clonotypes shared with others, especially with disease activity.

CDR3 length equals 15 residues. Germline V CDR1 and CDR2: SGHTA, FQGTGA. A word on this clonotype: Its antigen remains unknown.

The sequenced sample was blood. The rearrangement links TRBV7-3 to TRBJ1-5; TCRdb reports TRBD1, a call that lacks DNA to check it against. The sequence was collected from a human donor with ulcerative colitis or Crohn's disease, or a healthy co-twin of an affected twin (not recorded which). CDR3: CASSLRYRGLQPQHF.